The 8 T cell receptor beta chains listed next were all sequenced from one sample in a study of identical twins. One entry per CDR3 protein results from TCRdb running MiXCR on the 5' RACE reads. The sample gives about 700,000 distinct CDR3 sequences, 5.5% to 6.5% of which show up once; roughly 2% is in the top ten. Source material: naive T cells sorted from blood. These receptors were obtained from a man between 18 and 35 years old in good health.

This clonotype was recorded at least ten times. The V call is TRBV6-1, the J call TRBJ1-6; no clear D. Trimming cost V 6 bases and J 5 bases, with 20 bases left between them. CDR1 and CDR2 (germline): MNHNS, SASEGT. This CDR3 comprises 17 residues. The CDR3 DNA reads as TGTGCCAGCAGACCTTGGGAGAGACGGGTCGATAATTCACCCCTCCACTTT. It specifies CASRPWERRVDNSPLHF.

The sample holds a few counts of this clonotype. V is TRBV25-1 and J is TRBJ2-7; 7 bases line up with TRBD2. V dropped 2 bases and J dropped 7; count of bases not matched to a gene: 5. Looked up from germline, CDR1 is MGHDK and CDR2 is SYGVNS. This CDR3 is 13 amino acids long. The CDR3 is CASSEGAGVEQYF. Written as DNA, the CDR3 is TGTGCCAGCAGTGAAGGGGCGGGGGTGGAGCAGTACTTC.

This clonotype was detected ten times or more. The chain combines TRBV10-3 with TRBJ1-2, with TRBD1 identical over 7 bases. With 0 bases clipped from V and 4 bases from J, the junction kept 5 bases outside the gene matches. The CDR3 length is 15 residues. Germline lookup yields CDR1 ENHRY and CDR2 SYGVKD. CDR3 sequence reads: CAISESIAGGYGYTF. The CDR3 nucleotides read TGTGCCATCAGTGAGTCGATCGCAGGGGGCTATGGCTACACCTTC.

This clonotype has a handful of counts. The chain links TRBV6-2 or TRBV6-3 to TRBJ2-7; possible D gene TRBD1, 6 bases. The V end was cut by 0 bases, the J end by 4 bases, with 19 bases between. Germline CDR1 MNHEY, CDR2 SVGEGT. The CDR3 is 17 residues long. CDR3 in DNA: TGTGCCAGCAGTTACTCTCTTTCCAGGGGACATCGGTACGAGCAGTACTTC. Translated, it gives CASSYSLSRGHRYEQYF.

The chain uses TRBV7-9 and TRBJ2-7; TRBD2 aligns across 10 bases. The CDR3 covers 16 residues. Germline assignment: CDR1 SEHNR and CDR2 FQNEAQ (reference sequence). V shed 2 bases and J 0 bases; nucleotides not matched to a gene: 4. The CDR3 loop is CASSLRPSGSSYEQYF. Written as DNA, the CDR3 is TGTGCCAGCAGCTTACGGCCTAGCGGGAGCTCCTACGAGCAGTACTTC. The variable domain in full, with the rest retrieved from reference TRBV7-9 and TRBJ2-7, is DTGVSQNPRHKITKRGQNVTFRCDPISEHNRLYWYRQTLGQGPEFLTYFQNEAQLEKSRLLSDRFSAERPKGSFSTLEIQRTEQGDSAMYLCASSLRPSGSSYEQYFGPGTRLTVT.

This clonotype was seen a few times. This chain joins TRBV5-1 and TRBJ2-1; 10 bases match TRBD2. V was clipped by 4 bases and J by 3 bases; unmatched bases: 7. CDR3 size: 16 residues. Looked up from germline, CDR1 is SGHRS and CDR2 is YFSETQ. The CDR3 DNA follows: TGCGCCAGCAGCCTCCAGGGACTAGCGAGCTACAATGAGCAGTTCTTC. Protein product: CASSLQGLASYNEQFF.

This chain links TRBV7-2 with TRBJ1-1; maybe TRBD1 (5 bases). The V end was cut by 5 bases, the J end by 3 bases, with 13 bases between. Germline V gene sequence: CDR1 SGHTA, CDR2 FQGNSA. The CDR3 consists of 14 residues. CDR3 coding DNA: TGTGCCAGCAGCAGAAATACAGGCGACACTGAAGCTTTCTTT. Encoded protein: CASSRNTGDTEAFF.

The table lists this clonotype with many counts. The rearrangement links TRBV12-3 or TRBV12-4 to TRBJ1-3; D ambiguous. V lost 6 bases and J 3 bases, leaving 15 bases between the germline ends. CDR3 size: 15 residues. In DNA form, the CDR3 reads TGTGCCAGCAGGTCACGGACGGGCGTTGGAAACACCATATATTTT. Protein product: CASRSRTGVGNTIYF.